This record covers a single T cell receptor (beta chain). Its specificity is unknown. The V end lost 4 bases, the J end lost 4 bases, and 9 bases lay between the germline ends. The CDR3 covers 13 residues. Germline V gene lookup returns CDR1 SGHNT and CDR2 YYREEE (reference sequence). This specimen comes from a study of early stage breast cancer tumors. General study findings and limits: Blood repertoires resembled normal breast more than tumor. Commonly generated sequences made up most enriched TCRB sequences shared between patients.

Clones were read by immunoSEQ multiplex PCR, and TCRdb kept only the in-frame ones, dropping some. The table lists approximately 6,400 clones, about three quarters of them singletons. Specimen: normal breast tissue next to the tumor. The V gene is TRBV5-4, the J gene TRBJ1-5, with D perhaps matching TRBD1 (6 bases). The sequence derives from a person in their 70s with breast cancer. The CDR3 is CASSPGQNQPQHF. The CDR3 region has the DNA TGTGCCAGCAGCCCTGGACAGAATCAGCCCCAGCATTTT.